This T cell receptor (beta chain) came from a study of shared clonotypes between healthy human individuals (TCRdb year 2020). About the investigation overall: The cohort comprised a couple of women and a few men aged 18 to 49 years. Different laboratories and diverse techniques were used to prepare libraries and sequence TCR repertoires, to increase sequencing depth and limit assay-specific biases. For each donor, CD4 naive and CD4 memory were each given three plates, CD8 naive was given two plates, and CD8 memory was given one plate. Leukapheresis yielded between about 0.9 and 9.5 billion PBMCs per donor. To estimate repertoire size and how much clonotypes are shared between individuals, the study performed deep sequencing of blood TCR repertoires from a handful of healthy adults. Overall study outcomes, separate from this receptor: Pairwise subsampling led to the expectation that sequencing depth would affect the degree of clonotype sharing among donors. Sampling was restricted to blood, and TCR repertoires in tissues likely differ from the TCR repertoires found in blood. About 5% of naive CD4, 3.5% of naive CD8, 2.3% of memory CD4, and 0.35% to 0.5% of memory CD8 clonotypes were shared across a few donors. Naive subsets generally had larger estimated clonotype richness than memory subsets. The small number of donors limited the genetic and exposure-history diversity represented. Compared with non-shared clonotypes, the clonotypes found in all four sorted-subset donors had higher generation probabilities. Even with the large sequencing depth, rarefaction of the sorted-subset datasets indicated that sequencing was incomplete.

Using the deep immunoSEQ assay, TCR CDR3 regions were amplified from genomic DNA by multiplex PCR. Extracted genomic DNA from each cell subset was spread evenly across all wells of several immunoSEQ 96-well plates, with each plate serving as a replicate. For sorted subsets, each replicate PCR was loaded with 150 to 250 ng genomic DNA, equivalent to approximately 27,000 T cell genomes. Purified libraries were measured with a Qubit 3.0 fluorometer, size-checked on a Bioanalyzer 2100, and measured again with the KAPA Library Quantification kit. Each immunoSEQ 96-well plate was sequenced on its own single-read 150-cycle Illumina NextSeq 550 flow cell. Per the source publication's procedure: Because only junctional sequences without quality scores were contained in the immunoSEQ output, filtering matching that applied to full-length reads could not be performed. To assign V/J genes and CDR3, sequences were annotated against IMGT germline references using PyIR, a Python wrapper for IgBLAST v1.9. Reads were removed for weak V/J assignments (E-value above 1e-6), missing CDR3, stop codons, out-of-frame junctions, or ambiguous translated residues. A V3J clonotype was defined by an identical inferred V gene, J gene, and CDR3 amino acid sequence. Percentage overlap between repertoires was computed as shared unique clonotypes divided by the size of the smaller repertoire. Three approaches were used to assess repertoire richness: RTK rarefaction, the Chao1 estimator, and Recon v2.1 estimates of unobserved clonotypes. Generation probabilities for all TCRbeta clonotypes obtained by the gDNA method from a handful of donors were computed using OLGA. This is the immuneACCESS table as TCRdb keeps it, with only in-frame sequences that have V and J called. A part of the clones is gone; compared with another copy, unresolved V genes explain less than half, and the rest is unexplained. V, J and clone size derive from that table, while D and trimming were established from the DNA sequence. The sample records 2 million to 2.5 million clones, about 94% of which are singletons. The ten largest clones represent over 0.1% of the sample.

Donors were healthy HIV-negative adults with no recently reported acute infections or vaccinations. Every donor was a Caucasian adult residing in Nashville, Tennessee, USA. CD4+ T cells were enriched by magnetic negative selection; naive cells were then positively selected on CD45RA, and the negative fraction formed the memory subset. Blood was collected by leukapheresis, and PBMCs were isolated by Ficoll-Histopaque density gradient centrifugation and then cryopreserved in liquid nitrogen vapor phase. Analytical flow cytometry was used to check the purity and quantity of every magnetically sorted T cell population. Genomic DNA was isolated from every sorted fraction and measured by UV absorbance on a Nanodrop 2000c. A word on this clone: No antigen is known for it. Base quality data are lacking; no much larger clone is found one base away.

The sample comprised naive CD4+ T cells sorted from blood. In the paper's terms, the cell subset or site label means: CD45RA+ positively selected. The origin of this receptor is a man between 18 and 29 years old in good health.

The DNA sequence is given as TGTGCCACCTCTTCGGCAACAGGGGGCAATCAGCCCCAGCATTTT. This is translated as CATSSATGGNQPQHF. Rearrangement joined TRBV2 to TRBJ1-5; TRBD1 matches 7 bases in the middle. The CDR3, cysteine through phenylalanine, is 15 amino acids long. Here the CDR3 DNA is all that survives: 45 bases in frame from base 1. V has 10 bases trimmed and J has 2 bases trimmed; junction bases matching no gene number 11. For CDR1 and CDR2, the germline V gene lists SNHLY and FYNNEI.